The text below deals with one T cell receptor beta chain. The sample is drawn from a study of T cell responses to AZD1222 COVID-19 vaccine. Trimming removed 5 bases from V and 4 bases from J, with 8 bases in between. The CDR3 runs 12 residues. CDR1 LNHDA and CDR2 SQIVND come from the germline V gene (reference sequence). The method was immunoSEQ multiplex PCR; TCRdb's version includes in-frame clones alone and lacks a portion of them. Among roughly 100,000 clones, 70% to 90% were seen once, and the ten largest hold roughly 2.9%. The chain is built from TRBV19 and TRBJ1-2; D gene uncertain. The TCR comes from an adult in good health. Sequencing used peripheral blood, obtained on day 0 of AZD1222 vaccination. CDR3 amino acids: CASSGDTYGYTF. DNA for the CDR3: TGTGCCAGTAGTGGAGACACCTATGGCTACACCTTC.